One sample yielded the 3 T cell receptor beta chains listed below, sequenced in a study of blood T cell repertoires in COVID-19 (dated by TCRdb to the early 2020s). Receptor amplification or capture employed the immunoSEQ multiplex PCR assay. The immuneACCESS repertoire file appears here via TCRdb, limited to in-frame rearrangements. These files lack a portion of the clones; in checked studies, under half of the deficit traces to unresolved V genes, and the cause of the others is not known. The sample table holds about 30,000 clones, of which about 90% were seen once. Clones ranked in the top ten supply more than 2% of the sample. The source material was peripheral blood. The source of these receptors is a man over 45 with active COVID-19.

J is TRBJ1-5 and V is TRBV19; maybe TRBD1 (6 bases). The germline V and J ends were trimmed by 1 base and 6 bases, with 13 bases remaining between them. The CDR3 is made up of 15 amino acids. Germline CDR1 LNHDA, CDR2 SQIVND (reference sequence). The CDR3 is CASSIGRSRGQPQHF. The CDR3 region has the DNA TGTGCCAGTAGTATAGGACGGAGCAGGGGTCAGCCCCAGCATTTT.

The chain carries TRBV7-9 and TRBJ1-2; a weak D match, TRBD1 (6 bases). Germline V gene data show CDR1 as SEHNR and CDR2 as FQNEAQ (reference sequence). The CDR3 covers 12 residues. V shed 4 bases and J shed 8 bases, with 11 bases lying between them. Written as DNA, the CDR3 is TGTGCCAGCAGCTCAGGGGACGGCGGCTACACCTTC. This gives the protein CASSSGDGGYTF.

In this sample, this clone turned up a few times. The chain recombines TRBV5-4 with TRBJ1-2, with TRBD1 as a possible D gene (6 bases). CDR1 and CDR2 from the germline V gene are SGHNT and YYREEE (reference sequence). The CDR3 is 14 amino acids. Trimming took 2 bases from V and 2 from J, leaving 10 bases between them. The DNA of the CDR3 is TGTGCCAGCAGCTTTCGAGGGGGAAACTATGGCTACACCTTC. Amino acid sequence: CASSFRGGNYGYTF.